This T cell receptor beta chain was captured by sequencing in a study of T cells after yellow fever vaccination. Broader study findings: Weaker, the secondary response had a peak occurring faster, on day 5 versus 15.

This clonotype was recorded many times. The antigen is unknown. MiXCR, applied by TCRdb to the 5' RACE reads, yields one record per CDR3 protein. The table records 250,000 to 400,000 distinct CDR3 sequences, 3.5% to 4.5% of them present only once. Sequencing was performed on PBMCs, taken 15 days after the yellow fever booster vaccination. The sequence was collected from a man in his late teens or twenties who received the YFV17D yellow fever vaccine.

In DNA, the CDR3 is TGCGGCGAGCAGACCGGGCAAGGGGATACGCAGTATTTT. As protein: CGEQTGQGDTQYF. V is TRBV29-1 and J is TRBJ2-3; D not resolved. CDR1 is SQVTM and CDR2 is ANQGSEA in the germline V gene. CDR3 length: 13 residues.